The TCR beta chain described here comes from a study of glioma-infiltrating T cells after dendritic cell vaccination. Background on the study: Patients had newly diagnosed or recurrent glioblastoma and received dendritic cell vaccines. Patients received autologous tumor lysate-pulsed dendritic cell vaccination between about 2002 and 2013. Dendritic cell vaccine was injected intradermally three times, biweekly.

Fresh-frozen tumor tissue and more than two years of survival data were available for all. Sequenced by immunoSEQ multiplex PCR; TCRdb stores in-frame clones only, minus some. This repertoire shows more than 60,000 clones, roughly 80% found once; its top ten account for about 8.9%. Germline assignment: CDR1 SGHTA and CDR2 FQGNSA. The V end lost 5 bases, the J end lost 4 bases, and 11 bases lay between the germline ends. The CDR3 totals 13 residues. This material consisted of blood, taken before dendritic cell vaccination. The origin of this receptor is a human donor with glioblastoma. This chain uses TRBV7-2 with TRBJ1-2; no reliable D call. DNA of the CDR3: TGTGCCAGCAGCCCGAGGGCCACCTATGGCTACACCTTC. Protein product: CASSPRATYGYTF.